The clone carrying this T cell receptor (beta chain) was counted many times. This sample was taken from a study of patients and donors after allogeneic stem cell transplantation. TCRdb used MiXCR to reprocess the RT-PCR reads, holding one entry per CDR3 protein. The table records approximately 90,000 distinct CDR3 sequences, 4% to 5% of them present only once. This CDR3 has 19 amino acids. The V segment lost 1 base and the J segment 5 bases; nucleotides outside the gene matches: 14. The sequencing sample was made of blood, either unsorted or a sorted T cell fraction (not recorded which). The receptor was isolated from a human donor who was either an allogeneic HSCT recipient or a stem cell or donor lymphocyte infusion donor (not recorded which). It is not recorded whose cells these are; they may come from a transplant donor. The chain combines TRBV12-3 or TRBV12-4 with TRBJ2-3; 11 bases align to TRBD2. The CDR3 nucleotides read TGTGCCAGCAGTTTAGATAGCGGGAGGGCCCACGGCCGTGTAGATACGCAGTATTTT. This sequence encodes CASSLDSGRAHGRVDTQYF.